These 26 T cell receptor beta chains share one sample of origin, sequenced in a study of T cell responses to AZD1222 COVID-19 vaccine. Using immunoSEQ multiplex PCR, the repertoire was profiled, and TCRdb retains in-frame clones only, with some absent. This repertoire shows approximately 100,000 clones, around 96% found once; its top ten account for 2% to 2.5%. The material sequenced was peripheral blood, taken on day 0 of AZD1222 vaccination. Source of these receptors: an adult in good health.

The rearrangement links TRBV27 to TRBJ1-6; maybe TRBD1 (5 bases). The CDR3 consists of 12 residues. Germline assignment: CDR1 MNHEY and CDR2 SMNVEV (reference sequence). Trimming removed 5 bases from V and 11 bases from J, with 10 bases in between. The CDR3: CASSPGQTPLHF. DNA for the CDR3: TGTGCCAGCAGTCCCGGACAAACACCCCTCCACTTT.

The chain employs TRBV7-2 and TRBJ2-5; D is unclear. Germline V gives CDR1 SGHTA, CDR2 FQGNSA. The ends were cut back, 1 base at V and 5 bases at J, with 11 bases in the middle. The CDR3 consists of 14 residues. CDR3 amino acids: CASSLGYLRETQYF. CDR3 DNA: TGTGCCAGCAGCTTAGGGTACCTTCGGGAGACCCAGTACTTC.

This clone was detected once. The V and J genes are TRBV7-2 and TRBJ1-1; the D gene is possibly TRBD1 (5 bases). Trimming took 3 bases from V and 5 from J, leaving 16 bases between them. Germline CDR1 and CDR2: SGHTA and FQGNSA. The CDR3 sequence is 15 residues long. For the CDR3, the DNA is TGTGCCAGCAGCTTGGTAGTGCAGGGCCAGACTGAAGCTTTCTTT. This translates into CASSLVVQGQTEAFF. Full variable domain (remainder filled in from reference TRBV7-2 and TRBJ1-1): GAGVSQSPSNKVTEKGKDVELRCDPISGHTALYWYRQSLGQGLEFLIYFQGNSAPDKSGLPSDRFSAERTGGSVSTLTIQRTQQEDSAVYLCASSLVVQGQTEAFFGQGTRLTVV.

This clone has a single count. The chain links TRBV10-1 to TRBJ1-1; perhaps TRBD1 as D (6 bases). Deletions cut 5 bases from V and 8 bases from J, with 12 bases between. Germline CDR1 reads WNHNN; CDR2 reads SYGVQD (reference sequence). The CDR3 has 12 residues. The CDR3 coding sequence is TGCGCCAGCAGTTTGTCTGGACAGGAAGCTTTCTTT. As protein: CASSLSGQEAFF.

The genes are TRBV11-3 and TRBJ2-3, with 16 bases lining up with TRBD2. The V segment lost 5 bases and the J segment 0 bases; nucleotides outside the gene matches: 8. Germline V lookup: CDR1 SGHNT, CDR2 YENEEA. The CDR3 runs to 19 residues. The CDR3: CASSPGLAGGFTSTDTQYF. CDR3 nucleotide sequence: TGTGCCAGCAGCCCGGGACTAGCGGGGGGGTTCACTAGCACAGATACGCAGTATTTT.

This chain links TRBV3-1 (or the pseudogene TRBV3-2) with TRBJ2-2; D is possibly TRBD2 (6 bases). CDR3 size: 14 residues. V gave up 10 bases and J gave up 5 bases, with 17 bases separating them. Germline V gene sequence: CDR1 LGHDT, CDR2 YNNKEL (reference sequence). The CDR3 sequence: CATKRRVETGELFF. For the CDR3, the DNA is TGTGCCACCAAGCGGAGGGTTGAGACCGGGGAGCTGTTTTTT.

CDR3 DNA sequence: TGTGCCAGCAGCTTAGATACGGGGGGGCCTTGGAATGAGCAGTTCTTC. It encodes CASSLDTGGPWNEQFF. The chain employs TRBV7-2 and TRBJ2-1, with 8 bases lining up with TRBD2. The V gene end was trimmed by 1 base and the J gene end by 7 bases; junction bases not matched to a gene: 9. The CDR3 consists of 16 residues. Germline V gene lookup returns CDR1 SGHTA and CDR2 FQGNSA.

This chain joins TRBV12-3 or TRBV12-4 and TRBJ2-2; no clear D. CDR3 size: 12 residues. The V end lost 7 bases, the J end lost 11 bases, and 14 bases lay between the germline ends. The chain's CDR3 is CASTKSGAELFF. CDR3 DNA sequence: TGTGCCAGCACCAAATCGGGTGCAGAGCTGTTTTTT.

This rearrangement joins TRBV18 to TRBJ2-7; D possibly corresponds to TRBD1 (6 bases). The ends were cut back, 4 bases at V and 7 bases at J, with 8 bases in the middle. CDR1 KGHSH and CDR2 LQKENI come from the germline V gene. CDR3 length: 11 amino acids. CDR3 DNA: TGTGCCAGCTCACTGGGGACAGAGCAGTACTTC. This gives the protein CASSLGTEQYF. The full variable domain, in which reference TRBV18 and TRBJ2-7 provide the parts outside the CDR3, is NAGVMQNPRHLVRRRGQEARLRCSPMKGHSHVYWYRQLPEEGLKFMVYLQKENIIDESGMPKERFSAEFPKEGPSILRIQQVVRGDSAAYFCASSLGTEQYFGPGTRLTVT.

The chain has TRBV5-4 and TRBJ2-5; TRBD1 is a possible D gene (6 bases). Per the germline V gene, CDR1 is SGHNT and CDR2 is YYREEE (reference sequence). Trimming took off 4 bases at V and 0 bases at J, with 10 bases between the two ends. The CDR3 consists of 14 residues. Written as DNA, the CDR3 is TGTGCCAGCAGCACCCGGGACAACCAAGAGACCCAGTACTTC. As protein: CASSTRDNQETQYF.

The rearrangement links TRBV28 to TRBJ1-1; D ambiguous. This CDR3 region has 15 residues. Per germline, CDR1 MDHEN and CDR2 SYDVKM. The V gene lost 3 bases and the J gene lost 6 bases, with 17 bases spanning the gap. CDR3 region: CASSFGGTVDAEAFF. CDR3 nucleotide sequence: TGTGCCAGCAGTTTTGGAGGAACAGTCGACGCTGAAGCTTTCTTT.

V usage is TRBV29-1 and J usage is TRBJ2-7; 9 nucleotides match TRBD2. The CDR3 loop spans 17 amino acids. V gave up 2 bases and J gave up 3 bases; unmatched junction bases: 14. CDR1 and CDR2 (germline): SQVTM, ANQGSEA. CDR3 amino acids: CSVETTGPAGGYYEQYF. The CDR3, as DNA: TGCAGCGTTGAAACGACAGGGCCCGCGGGAGGGTACTACGAGCAGTACTTC.

The V gene is TRBV4-2, the J gene TRBJ1-4; perhaps TRBD1 as D (5 bases). Germline V lookup: CDR1 LGHNA, CDR2 YNFKEQ. The CDR3 spans 17 residues. The V end was cut by 1 base, the J end by 8 bases, with 20 bases between. In DNA form, the CDR3 reads TGTGCCAGCAGCCAAGTAGGTCGGGGCAGGGTGAACGAAAAACTGTTTTTT. This sequence encodes CASSQVGRGRVNEKLFF.

The V and J genes are TRBV2 and TRBJ2-7; no clear D. In germline, CDR1 is SNHLY, CDR2 FYNNEI. CDR3 length: 11 amino acids. The V and J ends lost 8 bases and 6 bases respectively, with 11 bases between them. The CDR3 spells CASSVGGEQYF. The CDR3 coding sequence is TGTGCCAGCTCCGTAGGCGGCGAGCAGTACTTC.

The V call is TRBV12-5, the J call TRBJ1-3; TRBD1 aligns across 7 bases. CDR3 size: 14 residues. Germline assignment: CDR1 LGHNT and CDR2 FRNRAP. J lost 5 bases, V lost 1 base, and 2 bases had no gene match. The CDR3 DNA reads as TGTGCTAGTGGTTTGGGACAGGGAAGAAACACCATATATTTT. Protein: CASGLGQGRNTIYF.

The chain has TRBV28 and TRBJ1-2, with 10 positions matching TRBD1. The V and J ends lost 6 bases and 4 bases, in that order; junction bases with no gene match: 8. Germline loops: CDR1 MDHEN, CDR2 SYDVKM. The CDR3 is 15 amino acids. This CDR3 is CASRVVTGGIYGYTF. The CDR3 coding sequence is TGTGCCAGCAGAGTGGTGACAGGGGGCATCTATGGCTACACCTTC.

J is TRBJ1-1 and V is TRBV28; unclear D gene. This CDR3 is 12 amino acids long. Germline CDR1 is MDHEN and CDR2 is SYDVKM. With 3 bases removed from V and 4 bases from J, the gap between germline ends came to 6 bases. This CDR3 reads CASSLVPTEAFF. In DNA, the CDR3 is TGTGCCAGCAGTTTGGTGCCCACTGAAGCTTTCTTT.

This clone has a single count. The chain has TRBV4-3 and TRBJ2-6, with unresolved D. Germline V CDR1 and CDR2: LGHNA, YSLEER. The ends were cut back, 1 base at V and 2 bases at J, with 9 bases in the middle. The CDR3 is 16 amino acids. CDR3 sequence: CASSQASEPGANVLTF. CDR3 DNA: TGCGCCAGCAGCCAAGCGTCGGAACCTGGGGCCAACGTCCTGACTTTC.

The V gene is TRBV5-6, the J gene TRBJ2-7; D gene ambiguous. V lost 1 base and J lost 3, with 11 bases in between. The CDR3 totals 14 residues. CDR1 is SGHDT, CDR2 YYEEEE, per germline. The CDR3 loop reads CASSLYGSNYEQYF. The CDR3, as DNA: TGTGCCAGCAGCTTGTATGGGTCAAACTACGAGCAGTACTTC.

The V gene is TRBV6-5, the J gene TRBJ1-6; 9 nucleotides agree with TRBD1. Germline assignment: CDR1 MNHEY and CDR2 SVGAGI. The CDR3 is 15 residues long. The trim removed 2 bases at V and 10 bases at J, leaving 6 bases unmatched. The CDR3 loop reads CASSYEGQGISPLHF. In DNA, the CDR3 is TGTGCCAGCAGTTACGAGGGACAGGGTATATCACCCCTCCACTTT.

This clone occurred once. The CDR3: CASSQVRTSTDTQYF. The CDR3 nucleotides are TGCGCCAGCAGCCAAGTTAGGACTAGCACAGATACGCAGTATTTT. V is TRBV4-3 and J is TRBJ2-3; possible D gene TRBD2, 5 bases. Trimming stripped 1 base from V and 0 bases from J, with 8 bases between. From germline, CDR1 is LGHNA and CDR2 YSLEER. CDR3 length: 15 residues.

This chain joins TRBV5-1 and TRBJ2-7; D tentatively reads TRBD1 or TRBD2 (5 bases each). V gave up 0 bases and J gave up 1 base, with 11 bases separating them. Germline V gene data show CDR1 as SGHRS and CDR2 as YFSETQ. The CDR3 covers 15 residues. In DNA form, the CDR3 reads TGCGCCAGCAGCTTGGGATCGGGACCTTCCTACGAGCAGTACTTC. Its translation is CASSLGSGPSYEQYF.

The genes are TRBV18 and TRBJ1-1, with 7 nucleotides matching TRBD1. Germline V CDR1 and CDR2: KGHSH, LQKENI. The CDR3 runs 14 residues. The V segment lost 7 bases and the J segment 4 bases; nucleotides outside the gene matches: 9. For the CDR3, the DNA is TGTGCCAGCTACAGGGGAACAGAATCCACTGAAGCTTTCTTT. Protein sequence: CASYRGTESTEAFF.

This rearrangement joins TRBV27 to TRBJ2-1; TRBD1 matches 8 bases. This CDR3 is 15 amino acids long. J was trimmed by 4 bases and V by 4 bases; bases with no gene match: 6. Germline-derived CDR1 and CDR2 are MNHEY and SMNVEV (reference sequence). The CDR3 nucleotides are TGTGCCAGCAGTTATTTCAGGGGGCCTTACAATGAGCAGTTCTTC. Its protein is CASSYFRGPYNEQFF.

This chain joins TRBV30 and TRBJ1-1, with D perhaps matching TRBD1 (6 bases). The germline CDR1 and CDR2 sequences are GTSNPN and SVGIG (reference sequence). The CDR3 covers 13 residues. The germline V and J ends were trimmed by 2 bases and 3 bases, with 10 bases remaining between them. The CDR3 DNA sequence: TGTGCCTGGAGTCGTAGGGGGGACACTGAAGCTTTCTTT. Its protein product is CAWSRRGDTEAFF.

The chain uses TRBV27 and TRBJ2-5, with 7 bases that match TRBD1. V trimming: 6 bases; J trimming: 1 base; junction bases outside the gene matches: 2. Germline V gene data show CDR1 as MNHEY and CDR2 as SMNVEV (reference sequence). The CDR3 runs 13 residues. CDR3 bases: TGTGCCAGCAGCAGGGACAGCCAAGAGACCCAGTACTTC. Its protein is CASSRDSQETQYF.